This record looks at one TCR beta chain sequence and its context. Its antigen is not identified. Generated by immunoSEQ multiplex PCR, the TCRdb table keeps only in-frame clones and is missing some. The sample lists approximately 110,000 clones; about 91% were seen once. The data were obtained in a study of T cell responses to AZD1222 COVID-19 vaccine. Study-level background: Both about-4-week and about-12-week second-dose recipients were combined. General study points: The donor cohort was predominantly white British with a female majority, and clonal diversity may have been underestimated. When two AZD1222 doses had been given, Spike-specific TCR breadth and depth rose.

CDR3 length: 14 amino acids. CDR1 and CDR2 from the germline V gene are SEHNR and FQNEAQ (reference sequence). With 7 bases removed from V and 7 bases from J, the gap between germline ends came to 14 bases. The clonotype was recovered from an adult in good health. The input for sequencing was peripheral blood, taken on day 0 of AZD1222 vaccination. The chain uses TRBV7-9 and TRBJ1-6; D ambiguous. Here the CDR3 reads CASTTSGKNSPLHF. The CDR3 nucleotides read TGTGCCAGCACCACCTCCGGGAAGAATTCACCCCTCCACTTT.